This T cell receptor beta chain derives from a study of technical replicates of blood from a few donors. Profiled with immunoSEQ multiplex PCR; TCRdb holds only in-frame clones, not every one. This sample has some 90,000 clones, with about 95% found just once. CDR3 length: 15 amino acids. The germline V gene encodes CDR1 GTSNPN and CDR2 SVGIG (reference sequence). Trimming took 0 bases from V and 0 from J, leaving 10 bases between them. The V and J genes are TRBV30 and TRBJ2-3; D is possibly TRBD2 (5 bases). The receptor's source is a human donor in good health. The sequencing input was T cells isolated from PBMCs. The CDR3 DNA reads as TGTGCCTGGAGTGTACCCCAGCGGAGCACAGATACGCAGTATTTT. Translated: CAWSVPQRSTDTQYF. Using reference TRBV30 and TRBJ2-3 for the parts outside the CDR3, the full variable domain is SQTIHQWPATLVQPVGSPLSLECTVEGTSNPNLYWYRQAAGRGLQLLFYSVGIGQISSEVPQNLSASRPQDRQFILSSKKLLLSDSGFYLCAWSVPQRSTDTQYFGPGTRLTVL.